This T cell receptor (beta chain) derives from a study of response to subunit inactivated influenza vaccine. Study observations and caveats: Seasonal influenza vaccination, on each occasion, was suggested by the authors to recruit few new T cells.

In its sample, this clonotype was seen a few times. Its target is unknown. TCRdb reprocessed the RT-PCR reads with MiXCR, giving one entry per CDR3 protein. The sample contains 700,000 to 800,000 distinct CDR3 sequences, 15% to 20% of which appear only once. Germline V gene data show CDR1 as SGHDT and CDR2 as YYEEEE. The CDR3 totals 13 residues. The junction had 3 bases not matched to a gene; V was cut back by 5 bases and J by 4 bases. The TCR originated in a man aged 45-60 years who received an inactivated influenza vaccine. V gene TRBV5-6 combines with J gene TRBJ1-3, with 7 nucleotides matching TRBD1. The sample in question was PBMCs from blood, obtained approximately 5 days after vaccination. This chain's CDR3 is CASRGGEGNTIYF. The CDR3 DNA reads TGTGCCAGCAGAGGGGGCGAAGGAAACACCATATATTTT.